Included here is one T cell receptor beta chain sequence, with context. The sample comes from a study of blood T cell repertoires in COVID-19. Study summary: There were acute and convalescent COVID-19 samples, and they came from the United States, Italy and Spain.

Recruitment covered about 26 US areas and drew participants whose ages spanned about 18 to 90 years. Resolution of symptoms, clearance, or two negative PCRs was present in recovered Cohort 3 donors. Study processing details: By means of reference gene primer amplification, nucleated cell counts were estimated. The assay was immunoSEQ multiplex PCR, and TCRdb's table has in-frame clones only and misses some. V and J calls and clone size are as listed in that table; D and trimming were resolved from the DNA. This table has around 310,000 clones, roughly 86% appearing once. The sequence was collected from a young woman who had recovered from COVID-19. Sample: PBMCs or T cells enriched from blood (not recorded which).

The CDR3 region is CASSILGVTGNYGYTF. In DNA form, the CDR3 reads TGTGCCAGTAGTATACTAGGGGTGACAGGGAACTATGGCTACACCTTC. The V gene is TRBV19, the J gene TRBJ1-2; the match to TRBD1 covers 7 bases. The CDR3 is 16 amino acids. CDR1 is LNHDA, CDR2 SQIVND, per germline (reference sequence). Trimming took 2 bases from V and 2 from J; bases not matched to a gene: 8.